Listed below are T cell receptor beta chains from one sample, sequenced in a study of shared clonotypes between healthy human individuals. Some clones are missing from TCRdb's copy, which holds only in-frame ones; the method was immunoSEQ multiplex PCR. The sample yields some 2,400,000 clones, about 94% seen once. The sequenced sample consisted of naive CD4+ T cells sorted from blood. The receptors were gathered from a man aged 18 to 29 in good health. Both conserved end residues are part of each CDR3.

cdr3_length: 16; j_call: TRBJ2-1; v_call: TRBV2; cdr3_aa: CASTRFSGNSYNEQFF
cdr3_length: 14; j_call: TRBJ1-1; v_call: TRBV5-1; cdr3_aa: CASSLEPTGPEAFF
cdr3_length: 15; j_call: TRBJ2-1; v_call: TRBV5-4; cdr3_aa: CASSSPGLSYNEQFF
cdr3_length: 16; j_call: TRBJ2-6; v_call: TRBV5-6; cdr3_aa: CASSPGTSAWANVLTF
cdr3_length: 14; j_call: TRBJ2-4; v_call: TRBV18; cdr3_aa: CASSRPGQGAIQYF
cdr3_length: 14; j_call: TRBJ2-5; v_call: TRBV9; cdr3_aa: CASSRSGTTETQYF
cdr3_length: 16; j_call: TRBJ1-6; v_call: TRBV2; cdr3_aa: CASSEVARVSNSPLHF
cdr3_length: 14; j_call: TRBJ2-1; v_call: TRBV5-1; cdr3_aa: CASGPNPADDEQFF
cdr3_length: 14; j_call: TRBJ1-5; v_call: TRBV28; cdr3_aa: CASSPHRLDQPQHF
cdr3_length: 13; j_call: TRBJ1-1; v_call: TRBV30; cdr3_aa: CAWGRGMNTEAFF
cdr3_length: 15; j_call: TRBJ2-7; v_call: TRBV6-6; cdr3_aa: CASSSGLAGGYEQYF
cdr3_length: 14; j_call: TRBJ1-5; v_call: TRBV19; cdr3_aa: CASSIRQVNQPQHF
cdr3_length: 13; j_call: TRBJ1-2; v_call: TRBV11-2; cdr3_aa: CASSLGFGYGYTF
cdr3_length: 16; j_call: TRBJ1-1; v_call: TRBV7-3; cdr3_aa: CASRRARDRGCTEAFF
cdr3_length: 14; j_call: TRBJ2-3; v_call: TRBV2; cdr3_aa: CASSRTGGMDTQYF
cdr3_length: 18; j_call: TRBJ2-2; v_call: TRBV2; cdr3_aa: CASSGGYRGGFVAGELFF
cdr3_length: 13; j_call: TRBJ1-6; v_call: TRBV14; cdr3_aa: CASSRSWDSPLHF
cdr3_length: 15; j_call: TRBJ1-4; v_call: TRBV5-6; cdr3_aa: CASSYAAGGVGKLFF